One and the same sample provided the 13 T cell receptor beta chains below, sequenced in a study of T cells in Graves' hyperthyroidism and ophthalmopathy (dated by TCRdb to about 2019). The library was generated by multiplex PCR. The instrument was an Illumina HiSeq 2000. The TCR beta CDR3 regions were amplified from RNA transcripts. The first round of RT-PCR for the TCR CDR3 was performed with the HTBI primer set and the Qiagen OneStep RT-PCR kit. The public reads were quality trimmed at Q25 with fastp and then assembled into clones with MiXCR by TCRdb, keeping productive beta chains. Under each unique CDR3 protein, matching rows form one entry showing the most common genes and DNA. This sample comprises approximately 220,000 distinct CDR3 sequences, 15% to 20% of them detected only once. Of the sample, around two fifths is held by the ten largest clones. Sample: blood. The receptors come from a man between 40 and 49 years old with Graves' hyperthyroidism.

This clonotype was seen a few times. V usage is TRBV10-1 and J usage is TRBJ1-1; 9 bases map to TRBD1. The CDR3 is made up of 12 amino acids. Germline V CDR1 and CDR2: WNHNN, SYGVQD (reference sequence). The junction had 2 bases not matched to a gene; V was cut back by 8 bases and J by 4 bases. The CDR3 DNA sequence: TGCGCCAGCGGGACAGGGTTCACTGAAGCTTTCTTT. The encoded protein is CASGTGFTEAFF.

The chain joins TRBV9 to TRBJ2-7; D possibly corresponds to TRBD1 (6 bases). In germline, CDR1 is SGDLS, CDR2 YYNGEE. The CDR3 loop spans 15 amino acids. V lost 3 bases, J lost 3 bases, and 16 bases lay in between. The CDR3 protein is CASSAGPGHYYEQYF. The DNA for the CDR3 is TGTGCCAGCAGCGCTGGGCCGGGACACTACTACGAGCAGTACTTC. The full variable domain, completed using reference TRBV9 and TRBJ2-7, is DSGVTQTPKHLITATGQRVTLRCSPRSGDLSVYWYQQSLDQGLQFLIQYYNGEERAKGNILERFSAQQFPDLHSELNLSSLELGDSALYFCASSAGPGHYYEQYFGPGTRLTVT.

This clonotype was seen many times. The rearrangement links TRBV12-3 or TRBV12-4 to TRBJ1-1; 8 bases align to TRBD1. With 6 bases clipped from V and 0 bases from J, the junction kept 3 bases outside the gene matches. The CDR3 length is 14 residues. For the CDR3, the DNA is TGTGCCAGCAGGAGGACAGGGTTGAACACTGAAGCTTTCTTT. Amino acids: CASRRTGLNTEAFF.

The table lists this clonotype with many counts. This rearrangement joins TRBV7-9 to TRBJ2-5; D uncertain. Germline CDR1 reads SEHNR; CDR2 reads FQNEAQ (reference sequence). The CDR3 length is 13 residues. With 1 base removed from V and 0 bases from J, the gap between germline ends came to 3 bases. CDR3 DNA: TGTGCCAGCAGCTTAGACAACCAAGAGACCCAGTACTTC. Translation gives CASSLDNQETQYF.

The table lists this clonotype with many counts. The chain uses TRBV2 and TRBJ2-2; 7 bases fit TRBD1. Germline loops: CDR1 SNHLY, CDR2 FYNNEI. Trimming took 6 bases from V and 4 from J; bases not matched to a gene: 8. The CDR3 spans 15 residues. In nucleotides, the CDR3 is TGTGCCAGCAGATCTACAGGGGTTACCACCGGGGAGCTGTTTTTT. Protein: CASRSTGVTTGELFF.

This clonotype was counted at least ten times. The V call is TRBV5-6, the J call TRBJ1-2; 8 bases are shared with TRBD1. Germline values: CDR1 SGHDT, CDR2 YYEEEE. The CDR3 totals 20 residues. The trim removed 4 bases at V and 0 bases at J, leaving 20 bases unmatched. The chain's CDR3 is CASSAGQALYPYDSNYGYTF. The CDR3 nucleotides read TGTGCCAGCAGCGCGGGACAGGCCCTATATCCATATGATTCTAACTATGGCTACACCTTC.

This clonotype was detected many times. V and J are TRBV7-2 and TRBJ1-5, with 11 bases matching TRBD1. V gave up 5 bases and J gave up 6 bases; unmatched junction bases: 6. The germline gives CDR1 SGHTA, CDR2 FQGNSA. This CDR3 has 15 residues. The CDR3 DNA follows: TGTGCCAGCAGCCGGGACAGGGGGAGGGGTCAGCCCCAGCATTTT. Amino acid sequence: CASSRDRGRGQPQHF.

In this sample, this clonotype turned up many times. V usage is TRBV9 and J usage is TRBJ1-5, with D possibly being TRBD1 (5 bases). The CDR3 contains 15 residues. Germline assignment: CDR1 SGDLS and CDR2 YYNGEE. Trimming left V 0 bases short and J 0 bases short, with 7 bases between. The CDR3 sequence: CASSVGGFSNQPQHF. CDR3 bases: TGTGCCAGCAGCGTAGGGGGCTTTAGCAATCAGCCCCAGCATTTT.

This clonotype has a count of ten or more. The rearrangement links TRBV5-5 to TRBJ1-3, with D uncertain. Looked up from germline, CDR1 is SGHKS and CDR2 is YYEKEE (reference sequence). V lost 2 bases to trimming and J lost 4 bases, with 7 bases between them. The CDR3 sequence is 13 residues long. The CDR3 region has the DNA TGTGCCAGCAGCTTCGGGGTCGGAAACACCATATATTTT. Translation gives CASSFGVGNTIYF.

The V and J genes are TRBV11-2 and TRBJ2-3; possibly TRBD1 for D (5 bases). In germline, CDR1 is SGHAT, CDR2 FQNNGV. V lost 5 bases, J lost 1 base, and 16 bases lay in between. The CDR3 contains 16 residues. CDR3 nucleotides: TGTGCCAGCAGCCTAAGCCGTTTCAGGGGCACAGATACGCAGTATTTT. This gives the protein CASSLSRFRGTDTQYF.

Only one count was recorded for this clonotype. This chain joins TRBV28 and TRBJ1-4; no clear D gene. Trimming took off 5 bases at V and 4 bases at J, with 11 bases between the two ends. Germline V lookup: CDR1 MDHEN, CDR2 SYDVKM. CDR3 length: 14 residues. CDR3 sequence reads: CASSRPEGNEKLFF. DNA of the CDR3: TGTGCCAGCAGTCGACCGGAGGGTAATGAAAAACTGTTTTTT. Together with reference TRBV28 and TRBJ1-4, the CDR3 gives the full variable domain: DVKVTQSSRYLVKRTGEKVFLECVQDMDHENMFWYRQDPGLGLRLIYFSYDVKMKEKGDIPEGYSVSREKKERFSLILESASTNQTSMYLCASSRPEGNEKLFFGSGTQLSVL.

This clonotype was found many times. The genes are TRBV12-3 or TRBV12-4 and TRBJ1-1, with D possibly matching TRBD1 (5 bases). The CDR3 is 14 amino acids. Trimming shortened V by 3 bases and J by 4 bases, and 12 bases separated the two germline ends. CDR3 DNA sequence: TGTGCCAGCAGTTTCTCAGGGCTGAGCACTGAAGCTTTCTTT. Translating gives CASSFSGLSTEAFF.

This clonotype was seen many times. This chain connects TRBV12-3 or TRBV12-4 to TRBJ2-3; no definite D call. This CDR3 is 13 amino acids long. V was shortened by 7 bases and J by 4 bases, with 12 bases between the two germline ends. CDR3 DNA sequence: TGTGCCAGCACTAATCGGGCGGCAGATACGCAGTATTTT. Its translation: CASTNRAADTQYF.